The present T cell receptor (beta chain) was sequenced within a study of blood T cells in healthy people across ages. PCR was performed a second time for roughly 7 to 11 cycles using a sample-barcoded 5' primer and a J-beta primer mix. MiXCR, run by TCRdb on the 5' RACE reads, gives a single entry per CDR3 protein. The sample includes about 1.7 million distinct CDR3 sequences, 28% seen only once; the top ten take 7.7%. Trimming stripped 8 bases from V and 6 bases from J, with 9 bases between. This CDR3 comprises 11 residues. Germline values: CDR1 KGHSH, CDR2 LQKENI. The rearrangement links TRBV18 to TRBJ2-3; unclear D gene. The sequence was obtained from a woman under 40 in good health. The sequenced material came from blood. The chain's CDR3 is CASPVGDTQYF. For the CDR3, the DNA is TGTGCCAGCCCCGTGGGTGATACGCAGTATTTT.